This TCR beta chain was identified during a study of T cell responses to AZD1222 COVID-19 vaccine (dated by TCRdb to the early 2020s). With regard to the full study: Because spike-specific TCR depth and breadth did not differ between the two schedules, AZD1222 recipients who got a second dose at roughly 4 weeks were pooled with those who got a second dose at roughly 12 weeks. TCR sequencing was performed for roughly 250 trial participants, of whom some 200 were given two doses of AZD1222 and approximately 25 were given two doses of MenACWY control vaccine. Enrollment into the trials was organized by age into subgroups of 18-55, 56-69 and 70-plus years, and those subgroups contained about 160, 30 and 59 TCR-sequenced participants, respectively.

The CDR3 regions of human TCRbeta chains were analyzed by immunosequencing. The original methods were these. Repertoire TCRs were matched against a reference library of SARS-CoV-2-specific TCRs generated with the MIRA antigen-specificity platform. Breadth was defined as the fraction of unique TCRs that were SARS-CoV-2-associated. Depth was defined as the fraction of total T cells that were SARS-CoV-2-associated. Using the MIRA data, each spike-specific TCR was mapped to the spike region that the TCR reacts to and placed in a CD4 or CD8 class. Log10-transformed breadth and depth values were compared by one-way ANOVA with Sidak's multiple comparisons tests. In TCRdb, the immuneACCESS table is reduced to in-frame sequences with V and J assigned. These tables do not hold every clone; where another copy was compared, an unresolved V gene accounts for under half, and the others remain unexplained. V and J calls and clone size are given by that table; D and trimming were obtained from the DNA. Here the sample has 99,000 or so clones; about 88% occur a single time. Of the sample, approximately 19% is held by the ten largest clones.

The germline V gene gives CDR1 as SGHDN and CDR2 as FVKESK. V drops 4 bases and J drops 4 bases, leaving 13 bases in between. From the cysteine through the phenylalanine, the CDR3 covers 14 amino acids. The read is trimmed to its CDR3 DNA, 42 bases read in frame from base 1. Sample time point, as interpreted from the label and publication: baseline before first vaccination. Vaccinee samples were obtained from the UK trials COV001 and COV002, which included a single-blind randomized controlled phase 2/3 trial of AZD1222 (ChAdOx1 nCoV-19) in healthy adults. For TCRbeta chain sequencing, PBMC samples were collected from trial participants at day 0 and at day 28 after the second dose. The study at large found these results: Only five or six AZD1222 recipients were SARS-CoV-2 seropositive at baseline, limiting conclusions about previously exposed vaccinees. A significant rise in spike-specific TCR breadth and depth was observed after two AZD1222 doses relative to day 0 and relative to MenACWY recipients. The whole spike protein was spanned by vaccine-associated CD4 TCRs, and dominant responses were seen in regions 160-218 and 743-854. Nearly half of unique spike-specific TCRs reportedly recognized epitopes outside regions mutated in the B.1.351 and B.1.1.7 variants. No day 14 peak-response samples were available, so repertoires were characterized only after the peak T cell response. Most participants were white British and females outnumbered males, and the authors suggested that clonal diversity may have been underestimated. In the small 56-69-year group, the increase in depth fell short of significance, most likely because of low power.

On this clone itself: Its specific antigen is unknown. No much larger clonotype is one base removed from it; base qualities were not supplied.

Material: peripheral blood, obtained on day 0 of AZD1222 vaccination. The sequence came from an adult in good health. The chain employs TRBV14 and TRBJ1-1; the D segment could be TRBD1, given 5 matching bases. The sequence in DNA is TGTGCCAGCAGCCTCAACCCTAGGGGCACTGAAGCTTTCTTT. Translated, it gives CASSLNPRGTEAFF.